Following are 10 T cell receptor beta chains from one sample sequenced in a study of cytomegalovirus exposure and HLA in healthy donors. The PCR employed 60 Vbeta primers together with 13 Jbeta primers. Sequencing used immunoSEQ multiplex PCR; TCRdb keeps in-frame clones, though not all of them. Counted here are 90,000 to 120,000 clones, 73% occurring once; the ten biggest clones make up 7.8%. The specimen sequenced was PBMCs. Receptors originate from a young man in good health and CMV-seronegative.

This rearrangement joins TRBV15 to TRBJ1-2, with 7 positions matching TRBD1. CDR3 size: 13 residues. Germline V gene lookup returns CDR1 LNHNV and CDR2 YYDKDF (reference sequence). V trimming: 5 bases; J trimming: 8 bases; junction bases outside the gene matches: 8. CDR3 loop: CATSPDRFYGYTF. As DNA, the CDR3 is TGTGCCACCAGCCCGGACAGGTTCTACGGCTACACCTTC.

The V and J genes are TRBV5-1 and TRBJ1-1; TRBD1 aligns across 8 bases. The germline CDR1 and CDR2 sequences are SGHRS and YFSETQ. With V trimmed by 0 bases and J by 6 bases, 4 bases remained unmatched. This CDR3 is 14 amino acids long. CDR3 loop: CASSLGDRLSEAFF. CDR3 nucleotide sequence: TGCGCCAGCAGCTTGGGGGACAGGTTGTCTGAAGCTTTCTTT. The complete variable domain, with remaining parts taken from reference TRBV5-1 and TRBJ1-1, reads KAGVTQTPRYLIKTRGQQVTLSCSPISGHRSVSWYQQTPGQGLQFLFEYFSETQRNKGNFPGRFSGRQFSNSRSEMNVSTLELGDSALYLCASSLGDRLSEAFFGQGTRLTVV.

This chain connects TRBV19 to TRBJ1-5; 7 positions agree with TRBD1. Germline V gene sequence: CDR1 LNHDA, CDR2 SQIVND (reference sequence). V was clipped by 5 bases and J by 9 bases; unmatched bases: 10. The CDR3 has 14 amino acids. CDR3 loop: CASSEGAIVPPQHF. DNA for the CDR3: TGTGCCAGTAGTGAGGGGGCCATCGTTCCGCCCCAGCATTTT.

This clone has only one observation. V usage is TRBV6-1 and J usage is TRBJ1-1; TRBD1 agrees at 7 bases. The V and J ends lost 0 bases and 5 bases, in that order; junction bases with no gene match: 12. This CDR3 has 17 amino acids. Germline V gives CDR1 MNHNS, CDR2 SASEGT. The CDR3 DNA reads TGTGCCAGCAGTGAAGCGCGCCACAGGGGTTTGGGGACTGAAGCTTTCTTT. It codes for CASSEARHRGLGTEAFF.

This clone was counted between two and nine times. V and J are TRBV6-1 and TRBJ1-1; the D is unclear. Germline V gene lookup returns CDR1 MNHNS and CDR2 SASEGT. The V end lost 7 bases, the J end lost 4 bases, and 10 bases lay between the germline ends. The CDR3 totals 12 residues. CDR3 nucleotides: TGTGCCAGCATTTGGGGAGGCACTGAAGCTTTCTTT. Amino acid sequence: CASIWGGTEAFF.

The chain joins TRBV6-5 to TRBJ2-3; 11 bases line up with TRBD1. CDR3 length equals 14 residues. The V gene's germline CDR1 is MNHEY and CDR2 SVGAGI. The trim removed 2 bases at V and 6 bases at J, leaving 1 base unmatched. CDR3 in amino acids: CASSYGTGGDTQYF. The DNA for the CDR3 is TGTGCCAGCAGTTACGGGACAGGGGGGGATACGCAGTATTTT.

This clone was seen a handful of times. The CDR3 DNA reads TGTGCCAGCAGCTTGGGGAGGAACTTGAACACTGAAGCTTTCTTT. Its protein product is CASSLGRNLNTEAFF. The V gene is TRBV7-9, the J gene TRBJ1-1; D uncertain. The CDR3 contains 15 residues. Germline values: CDR1 SEHNR, CDR2 FQNEAQ (reference sequence). Trimming left V 3 bases short and J 0 bases short, with 11 bases between.

The chain joins TRBV11-1 to TRBJ2-7, with a possible D match to TRBD1 (5 bases). The CDR3 consists of 14 residues. CDR1 is SGHAT and CDR2 is FQDESV in the germline V gene (reference sequence). V was trimmed by 0 bases and J by 2 bases, leaving 8 bases between them. The CDR3 here is CASSLAGRAYEQYF. CDR3 DNA: TGTGCCAGCAGCTTAGCCGGCAGGGCCTACGAGCAGTACTTC.

This clone has a handful of counts. This sequence joins TRBV7-9 and TRBJ1-2; perhaps TRBD1 as D (5 bases). Per germline, CDR1 SEHNR and CDR2 FQNEAQ (reference sequence). Trimming left V 1 base short and J 4 bases short, with 7 bases between. The CDR3 has 13 residues. As DNA, the CDR3 is TGTGCCAGCAGCTTAGAGACAGCCTATGGCTACACCTTC. This sequence encodes CASSLETAYGYTF.

V is TRBV18 and J is TRBJ2-7; 10 nucleotides line up with TRBD2. Germline CDR1 reads KGHSH; CDR2 reads LQKENI. The V and J ends lost 2 bases and 2 bases, in that order; junction bases with no gene match: 15. The CDR3 runs to 19 residues. In nucleotides, the CDR3 is TGTGCCAGCTCACCAGTCGGCTCCGGAAGACTAGCGGGTACCTACGAGCAGTACTTC. This encodes CASSPVGSGRLAGTYEQYF.